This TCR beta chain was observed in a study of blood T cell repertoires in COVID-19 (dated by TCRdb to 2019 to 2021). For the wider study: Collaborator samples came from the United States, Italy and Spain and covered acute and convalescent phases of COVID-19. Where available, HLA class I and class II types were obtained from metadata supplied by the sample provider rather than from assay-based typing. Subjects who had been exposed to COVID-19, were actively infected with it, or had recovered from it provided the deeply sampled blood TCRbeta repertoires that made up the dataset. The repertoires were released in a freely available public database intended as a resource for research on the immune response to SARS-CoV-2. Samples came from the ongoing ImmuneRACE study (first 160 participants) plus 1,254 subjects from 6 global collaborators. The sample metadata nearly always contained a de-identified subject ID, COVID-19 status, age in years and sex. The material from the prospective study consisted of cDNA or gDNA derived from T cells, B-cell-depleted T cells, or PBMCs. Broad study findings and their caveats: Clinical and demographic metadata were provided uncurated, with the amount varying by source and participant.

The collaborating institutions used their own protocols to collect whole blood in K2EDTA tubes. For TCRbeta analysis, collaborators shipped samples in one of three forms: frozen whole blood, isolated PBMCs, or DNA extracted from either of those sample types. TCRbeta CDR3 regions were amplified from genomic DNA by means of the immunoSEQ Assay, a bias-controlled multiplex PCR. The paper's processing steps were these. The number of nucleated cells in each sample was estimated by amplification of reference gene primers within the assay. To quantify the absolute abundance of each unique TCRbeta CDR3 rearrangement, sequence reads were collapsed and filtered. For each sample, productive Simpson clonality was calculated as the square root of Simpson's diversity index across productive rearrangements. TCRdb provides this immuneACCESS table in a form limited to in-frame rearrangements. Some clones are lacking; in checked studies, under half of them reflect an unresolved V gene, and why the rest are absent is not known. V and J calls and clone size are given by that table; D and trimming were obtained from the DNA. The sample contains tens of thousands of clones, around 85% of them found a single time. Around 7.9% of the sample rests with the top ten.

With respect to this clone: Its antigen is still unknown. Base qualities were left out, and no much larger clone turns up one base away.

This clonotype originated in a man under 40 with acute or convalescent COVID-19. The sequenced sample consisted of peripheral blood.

The CDR3 in this case is CASQTGVGQFF. The nucleotide sequence reads TGTGCCAGTCAAACAGGGGTCGGGCAGTTCTTC. The V and J segments used are TRBV2 and TRBJ2-1; 7 of the junction bases match TRBD1. Based on the germline V gene, the CDR1 and CDR2 sequences are SNHLY and FYNNEI. Germline trimming amounts to 9 bases on V and 12 bases on J, with 8 as the count of junction bases outside the gene matches. The CDR3 sequence holds 11 residues, the cysteine and phenylalanine included. Only CDR3 DNA is held: 33 bases, read in frame from base 1.